The 30 T cell receptor beta chains below were found in one sample sequenced in a study of a mutant IDH1 vaccine in newly diagnosed glioma. The time point is: week 47, end of study. Every vaccine dose comprised 300 ug of mutant IDH1 20-mer peptide plus topical imiquimod. Data came from immunoSEQ multiplex PCR; TCRdb stores just in-frame clones and leaves some out. This sample has more than 50,000 clones, with approximately 65% found just once. Their recognized antigens are unknown. Here the sequenced sample was peripheral blood mononuclear cells (PBMCs), taken from a glioma patient whose treatment included an IDH1 peptide vaccine. Receptor source: a man aged 35 to 55 with glioma. Some clones in this sample may be carry-over from other donors' samples.

In this sample, this clone turned up a few times. CDR3 DNA sequence: TGTGCCAGCTCACCACTCCTGAGGAACACTGAAGCTTTCTTT. It codes for CASSPLLRNTEAFF. This chain links TRBV18 with TRBJ1-1; D unclear. CDR3 length: 14 residues. V lost 1 base to trimming and J lost 1 base, with 7 bases between them. CDR1 is KGHSH and CDR2 is LQKENI in the germline V gene.

V usage is TRBV6-5 and J usage is TRBJ1-3, with a tentative D call TRBD1 (5 bases). Deletions cut 5 bases from V and 2 bases from J, with 7 bases between. Per the germline V gene, CDR1 is MNHEY and CDR2 is SVGAGI. The CDR3 covers 13 residues. The CDR3 here is CASSRDAGNTIYF. The CDR3 DNA reads as TGTGCCAGCAGTCGGGACGCTGGAAACACCATATATTTT.

The V call is TRBV15, the J call TRBJ2-3, with a tentative D call TRBD1 (6 bases). Trimming removed 0 bases from V and 0 bases from J, with 13 bases in between. Germline values: CDR1 LNHNV, CDR2 YYDKDF (reference sequence). This CDR3 comprises 17 residues. The CDR3 nucleotides are TGTGCCACCAGCAGAGATTATGGAGACAGGAGCACAGATACGCAGTATTTT. It translates to CATSRDYGDRSTDTQYF.

J is TRBJ2-5 and V is TRBV4-1; TRBD1 aligns across 10 bases. Germline V CDR1 and CDR2: MGHRA, YSYEKL. The CDR3 spans 15 residues. The V and J ends lost 2 bases and 4 bases, in that order; junction bases with no gene match: 4. CDR3 nucleotides: TGCGCCAGCAGCCAATTGGGACAGGGGATAGAGACCCAGTACTTC. Translating it yields CASSQLGQGIETQYF.

The chain couples TRBV5-6 to TRBJ2-2; the D is unclear. The V end lost 6 bases, the J end lost 2 bases, and 8 bases lay between the germline ends. The CDR3 runs to 13 residues. Looked up from germline, CDR1 is SGHDT and CDR2 is YYEEEE. Here the CDR3 reads CASNPRNTGELFF. CDR3 DNA sequence: TGTGCCAGCAACCCCCGTAACACCGGGGAGCTGTTTTTT.

This clone was picked up a small number of times. Other DNA sequences from this sample encode an identical CDR3 as well. This chain uses TRBV7-9 with TRBJ2-1; no firm D call. V shed 4 bases and J shed 6 bases, with 13 bases lying between them. This CDR3 is 14 amino acids long. CDR1 is SEHNR and CDR2 is FQNEAQ in the germline V gene (reference sequence). CDR3 coding DNA: TGTGCCAGCAGCTCACCCAGAGGCGGCAATGAGCAGTTCTTC. It yields the protein CASSSPRGGNEQFF.

V is TRBV5-6 and J is TRBJ1-2; a weak D match, TRBD1 (6 bases). Trimming shortened V by 0 bases and J by 4 bases, and 13 bases separated the two germline ends. CDR3 length: 15 residues. Germline lookup yields CDR1 SGHDT and CDR2 YYEEEE. The DNA of the CDR3 is TGTGCCAGCAGCTTGGCCGGGGACACCCGCTATGGCTACACCTTC. Translating it yields CASSLAGDTRYGYTF.

The chain couples TRBV7-9 to TRBJ2-1; D unresolved. This CDR3 is 13 amino acids long. Trimming stripped 1 base from V and 14 bases from J, with 15 bases between. Germline values: CDR1 SEHNR, CDR2 FQNEAQ (reference sequence). The CDR3 nucleotides are TGTGCCAGCAGCTTAGAAGAGGTCACCCGAGAGTTCTTC. Translated: CASSLEEVTREFF.

The V gene is TRBV6-1, the J gene TRBJ2-5; D gene ambiguous. CDR1 is MNHNS and CDR2 is SASEGT in the germline V gene. This CDR3 comprises 14 residues. Trimming took off 2 bases at V and 2 bases at J, with 9 bases between the two ends. This CDR3 reads CASSEPTHQETQYF. Here the CDR3 DNA reads TGTGCCAGCAGTGAACCGACTCATCAAGAGACCCAGTACTTC.

The J gene is TRBJ2-1, the V gene TRBV7-9; 8 positions match TRBD1. The V gene end was trimmed by 3 bases and the J gene end by 4 bases; junction bases not matched to a gene: 11. The CDR3 contains 17 residues. CDR1 is SEHNR, CDR2 FQNEAQ, per germline (reference sequence). The DNA of the CDR3 is TGTGCCAGCAGCTTCGGACAGGGTATATCTCCATACAATGAGCAGTTCTTC. It is translated as CASSFGQGISPYNEQFF.

The CDR3 region has the DNA TGTGCCAGCAGCCTCGACCGCTCGAACACCGGGGAGCTGTTTTTT. Amino acids: CASSLDRSNTGELFF. The rearrangement joins TRBV7-9 to TRBJ2-2, with D unclear. The CDR3 spans 15 residues. With 5 bases removed from V and 0 bases from J, the gap between germline ends came to 10 bases. CDR1 and CDR2 (germline): SEHNR, FQNEAQ (reference sequence).

The CDR3 loop is CASSSGAPGGKTQYF. Written as DNA, the CDR3 is TGTGCCAGCAGCTCGGGGGCGCCCGGAGGAAAGACCCAGTACTTC. The chain recombines TRBV6-6 with TRBJ2-5; D assignment may be TRBD1 or TRBD2 (6 bases each). The CDR3 length is 15 residues. In germline, CDR1 is MNHNY, CDR2 SVGAGI (reference sequence). Trimming removed 6 bases from V and 6 bases from J, with 20 bases in between.

In nucleotides, the CDR3 is TGTGCCAGCAGTTTATCCACTTCATATGGGTCAAAACTGTTTTTT. Encoded protein: CASSLSTSYGSKLFF. The V and J genes are TRBV27 and TRBJ1-4; D unclear. The CDR3 contains 15 residues. The germline V gene encodes CDR1 MNHEY and CDR2 SMNVEV (reference sequence). V was pared by 0 bases and J by 10 bases, with 15 bases between.

The CDR3 DNA reads as TGTGCCAGCAGCCGAACGACCATTTCGACTGGAAACACCATATATTTT. This gives the protein CASSRTTISTGNTIYF. The V and J genes are TRBV13 and TRBJ1-3; D unclear. Germline values: CDR1 PRHDT, CDR2 FYEKMQ (reference sequence). CDR3 length: 16 residues. The V and J ends lost 5 bases and 2 bases respectively, with 16 bases between them.

The rearrangement links TRBV30 to TRBJ1-3; weak D call: TRBD1 (5 bases). V shed 2 bases and J shed 8 bases, with 7 bases lying between them. Germline V gives CDR1 GTSNPN, CDR2 SVGIG (reference sequence). This CDR3 has 11 residues. The CDR3 here is CAWSRGDTIYF. CDR3 coding DNA: TGTGCCTGGAGTCGGGGGGACACCATATATTTT.

V usage is TRBV11-2 and J usage is TRBJ1-6; D not resolved. V was pared by 5 bases and J by 10 bases, with 9 bases between. CDR3 length: 12 amino acids. CDR1 SGHAT and CDR2 FQNNGV come from the germline V gene. The CDR3 spells CASSLRVSPLHF. The CDR3, as DNA: TGTGCCAGCAGCCTTAGGGTCTCACCCCTCCACTTT.

V usage is TRBV18 and J usage is TRBJ2-2; D is uncertain. Trimming stripped 3 bases from V and 5 bases from J, with 13 bases between. Per germline, CDR1 KGHSH and CDR2 LQKENI. The CDR3 runs 15 residues. CDR3 sequence (DNA): TGTGCCAGCTCACCCCGTCCTAAGACTACCGGGGAGCTGTTTTTT. This encodes CASSPRPKTTGELFF.

V gene TRBV5-6 combines with J gene TRBJ2-7; D not resolved. This CDR3 contains 13 residues. The germline V gene has CDR1 SGHDT and CDR2 YYEEEE. Trimming took off 5 bases at V and 1 base at J, with 10 bases between the two ends. CDR3 in amino acids: CASRSQGSYEQYF. The CDR3 bases are TGTGCCAGCAGGAGCCAAGGGTCCTACGAGCAGTACTTC. Together with reference TRBV5-6 and TRBJ2-7, the CDR3 gives the full variable domain: DAGVTQSPTHLIKTRGQQVTLRCSPKSGHDTVSWYQQALGQGPQFIFQYYEEEERQRGNFPDRFSGHQFPNYSSELNVNALLLGDSALYLCASRSQGSYEQYFGPGTRLTVT.

In DNA form, the CDR3 reads TGTGCCAGCAGCTTGATGCAGGTCCAAGAGACCCAGTACTTC. This gives the protein CASSLMQVQETQYF. The chain employs TRBV7-9 and TRBJ2-5; D gene unclear. Germline assignment: CDR1 SEHNR and CDR2 FQNEAQ (reference sequence). This CDR3 has 14 amino acids. Deletions cut 3 bases from V and 1 base from J, with 9 bases between.

A single count supports this clone. This sample includes further DNA sequences coding for the same CDR3. CDR3 nucleotide sequence: TGTGCCAGCAGCGTAGGGGGGGGTAGTCAGCCCCAGCATTTT. Its protein is CASSVGGGSQPQHF. This rearrangement joins TRBV9 to TRBJ1-5; perhaps TRBD1 as D (5 bases). The V and J ends lost 0 bases and 6 bases respectively, with 10 bases between them. This CDR3 is built from 14 residues. Germline CDR1 SGDLS, CDR2 YYNGEE.

There are a few counts of this clone. V is TRBV19 and J is TRBJ1-2, with a tentative D call TRBD1 (5 bases). Trimming removed 6 bases at V and 6 bases at J, with 20 bases between. This CDR3 region has 15 residues. Germline CDR1 LNHDA, CDR2 SQIVND (reference sequence). The CDR3 reads CASSPGTLFGHGYTF. CDR3 nucleotides: TGTGCCAGTAGCCCCGGGACGCTCTTTGGGCATGGCTACACCTTC.

This clone was counted a few times. The chain recombines TRBV7-9 with TRBJ1-3, with TRBD1 matching over 9 bases. The J segment lost 8 bases and the V segment lost 3 bases, leaving 8 bases of the junction unmatched. Germline CDR1 is SEHNR and CDR2 is FQNEAQ (reference sequence). This CDR3 region has 15 residues. This chain's CDR3 is CASSFGQGRSDTIYF. The CDR3 DNA reads TGTGCCAGCAGCTTCGGACAGGGGAGATCGGACACCATATATTTT. The variable domain in full, completed from reference TRBV7-9 and TRBJ1-3, reads DTGVSQNPRHKITKRGQNVTFRCDPISEHNRLYWYRQTLGQGPEFLTYFQNEAQLEKSRLLSDRFSAERPKGSFSTLEIQRTEQGDSAMYLCASSFGQGRSDTIYFGEGSWLTVV.

The sample holds a few counts of this clone. The chain recombines TRBV15 with TRBJ2-7, with 10 bases aligning to TRBD2. The CDR3 is 15 residues long. Germline V lookup: CDR1 LNHNV, CDR2 YYDKDF (reference sequence). V trimming: 5 bases; J trimming: 0 bases; junction bases outside the gene matches: 4. The CDR3 DNA sequence: TGTGCCACCAGCGGCGGACTAGCGGACTCCTACGAGCAGTACTTC. Amino acids: CATSGGLADSYEQYF.

This rearrangement joins TRBV19 to TRBJ1-1; D is ambiguous. Germline lookup yields CDR1 LNHDA and CDR2 SQIVND (reference sequence). There are 12 residues in the CDR3. Trimming stripped 3 bases from V and 7 bases from J, with 9 bases between. The CDR3: CASSIPGFEAFF. CDR3 nucleotide sequence: TGTGCCAGTAGTATCCCGGGGTTTGAAGCTTTCTTT. The whole variable domain, remainder taken from reference TRBV19 and TRBJ1-1, is DGGITQSPKYLFRKEGQNVTLSCEQNLNHDAMYWYRQDPGQGLRLIYYSQIVNDFQKGDIAEGYSVSREKKESFPLTVTSAQKNPTAFYLCASSIPGFEAFFGQGTRLTVV.

The chain links TRBV27 to TRBJ1-1; no clear D gene. The V gene's germline CDR1 is MNHEY and CDR2 SMNVEV (reference sequence). V lost 5 bases, J lost 4 bases, and 14 bases lay in between. The CDR3 spans 14 residues. The CDR3 DNA sequence: TGTGCCAGCAGTATTCGGAGGGCGGCCACTGAAGCTTTCTTT. Its protein product is CASSIRRAATEAFF.

CDR3 loop: CASSLTGTGEAPLHF. The CDR3 DNA is TGTGCCAGCAGCTTAACGGGGACAGGGGAAGCACCCCTCCACTTT. The chain links TRBV7-9 to TRBJ1-6; 10 bases align to TRBD1. V gave up 2 bases and J gave up 11 bases; unmatched junction bases: 6. CDR3 length: 15 amino acids. In germline, CDR1 is SEHNR, CDR2 FQNEAQ (reference sequence).

The chain carries TRBV9 and TRBJ1-2; 7 positions match TRBD1. This CDR3 region has 15 residues. In germline, CDR1 is SGDLS, CDR2 YYNGEE. Trimming removed 3 bases from V and 7 bases from J; junction bases left unmatched: 12. The CDR3 sequence is CASSGDGTVRRGYTF. CDR3 coding DNA: TGTGCCAGCAGCGGCGACGGGACAGTCAGGCGTGGCTACACCTTC.

The chain carries TRBV5-6 and TRBJ1-5; 9 bases match TRBD1. Germline V lookup: CDR1 SGHDT, CDR2 YYEEEE. V lost 0 bases, J lost 9 bases, and 10 bases stayed unmatched. The length of the CDR3 is 16 residues. DNA for the CDR3: TGTGCCAGCAGCTTGGCTGGACAGGGGCCCCTAGGGCCCCAGCATTTT. This encodes CASSLAGQGPLGPQHF.

In this sample, this clone turned up a few times. This chain uses TRBV7-9 with TRBJ1-1; D is perhaps TRBD1 (5 bases). Germline V gives CDR1 SEHNR, CDR2 FQNEAQ (reference sequence). V lost 5 bases and J 6 bases, leaving 25 bases between the germline ends. The CDR3 runs to 17 residues. The CDR3 coding sequence is TGTGCCAGCAGCCAATCCGGAAGGTCCTCTCTGGGGGCTGAAGCTTTCTTT. Protein product: CASSQSGRSSLGAEAFF.

This clone ranks as medium-sized. The gene calls are TRBV7-9 and TRBJ2-1; 7 positions match TRBD2. Germline V gene sequence: CDR1 SEHNR, CDR2 FQNEAQ (reference sequence). Trimming cost V 5 bases and J 8 bases; bases outside gene matches: 12. The CDR3 consists of 15 residues. CDR3 in amino acids: CASSPSFYAGDEQFF. CDR3 bases: TGTGCCAGCAGCCCCTCGTTTTATGCGGGGGATGAGCAGTTCTTC.